Below are 9 T cell receptor beta chains sequenced from a single sample in a study of early T cells in non-severe SARS-CoV-2 infection. Via MiXCR, TCRdb re-called the 5' RACE reads, giving one row per CDR3 protein. The sample holds tens of thousands of distinct CDR3 sequences, roughly 8% seen once. The sample in question was whole blood, obtained at baseline. The origin of the receptors is an adult who was a healthcare worker with PCR-confirmed SARS-CoV-2 infection or an uninfected control (not recorded which).

This clonotype was seen a handful of times. V gene TRBV12-3 or TRBV12-4 combines with J gene TRBJ2-5; no clear D. The CDR3 sequence is 12 residues long. The ends were cut back, 2 bases at V and 7 bases at J, with 8 bases in the middle. CDR3 in DNA: TGTGCCAGCAGTTTAAACAAGAGGACCCAGTACTTC. Translation gives CASSLNKRTQYF.

There are many counts of this clonotype. The genes are TRBV6-1 and TRBJ2-1; 7 positions match TRBD2. V was clipped by 6 bases and J by 3 bases; unmatched bases: 17. The germline V gene encodes CDR1 MNHNS and CDR2 SASEGT. CDR3 length: 18 amino acids. Here the CDR3 reads CASRLGRRGEGHYNEQFF. The CDR3, as DNA: TGTGCCAGCAGGTTGGGGAGACGCGGGGAGGGGCACTACAATGAGCAGTTCTTC.

This clonotype was observed at least ten times. The rearrangement links TRBV29-1 to TRBJ1-1; TRBD1 aligns across 7 bases. This CDR3 contains 14 residues. Germline CDR1 is SQVTM and CDR2 is ANQGSEA. V gave up 5 bases and J gave up 4 bases; unmatched junction bases: 10. The CDR3 nucleotides are TGCAGCGTTCTTGTAGGATCAGGGGGCACTGAAGCTTTCTTT. The encoded protein is CSVLVGSGGTEAFF.

Many counts were recorded for this clonotype. The chain employs TRBV6-5 and TRBJ2-3, with 11 bases lining up with TRBD2. Germline CDR1 MNHEY, CDR2 SVGAGI. The J segment lost 3 bases and the V segment lost 6 bases, leaving 5 bases of the junction unmatched. The CDR3 runs to 15 residues. DNA for the CDR3: TGTGCCAGCAGCTTTAGCGGGGGGGCAACAGATACGCAGTATTTT. It codes for CASSFSGGATDTQYF.

This clonotype was seen repeatedly, ten times or more. The chain is built from TRBV6-1 and TRBJ2-3, with 7 bases that match TRBD2. Looked up from germline, CDR1 is MNHNS and CDR2 is SASEGT. V lost 3 bases and J lost 5; bases outside the gene matches: 5. The CDR3 sequence is 14 residues long. The CDR3, as DNA: TGTGCCAGCAGTGAGAGGATAGCGGGAGATACGCAGTATTTT. Amino acids: CASSERIAGDTQYF.

The chain combines TRBV7-3 with TRBJ2-5; 11 bases map to TRBD2. CDR3 size: 15 residues. Germline V gene sequence: CDR1 SGHTA, CDR2 FQGTGA. V lost 3 bases and J lost 4; bases outside the gene matches: 4. CDR3 DNA: TGTGCCAGCAGCTTGACTAGCGGGGAGGGAGAGACCCAGTACTTC. It encodes CASSLTSGEGETQYF.

This clonotype was found many times. V is TRBV11-2 and J is TRBJ2-1, with D perhaps being TRBD1 or TRBD2 (5 bases each). The ends were cut back, 1 base at V and 9 bases at J, with 19 bases in the middle. This CDR3 is built from 16 residues. Germline-derived CDR1 and CDR2 are SGHAT and FQNNGV. The CDR3 is CASSLVAGADASEQFF. The CDR3 bases are TGTGCCAGCAGCTTAGTAGCCGGGGCAGACGCCAGTGAGCAGTTCTTC. Looking up the rest from reference TRBV11-2 and TRBJ2-1 gives the full variable domain: EAGVAQSPRYKIIEKRQSVAFWCNPISGHATLYWYQQILGQGPKLLIQFQNNGVVDDSQLPKDRFSAERLKGVDSTLKIQPAKLEDSAVYLCASSLVAGADASEQFFGPGTRLTVL.

This clonotype came up many times. A junction boundary mismatches the germline segment, possibly from a read error. The chain joins TRBV11-2 to TRBJ2-3; no firm D call. CDR1 and CDR2 from the germline V gene are SGHAT and FQNNGV. This CDR3 comprises 11 residues. DNA of the CDR3: TGTGCCAGCAGCTTAGCTGGGGATAGTTCATTT. It codes for CASSLAGDSSF.

This clonotype showed up just a few times. The V and J genes are TRBV28 and TRBJ2-7; D may correspond to TRBD1 or TRBD2 (7 bases each). The germline V and J ends were trimmed by 3 bases and 4 bases, with 19 bases remaining between them. CDR3 length: 16 amino acids. Germline CDR1 and CDR2: MDHEN and SYDVKM. The CDR3 DNA sequence: TGTGCCAGCAGTTTGATATCCCAGGGGGGGAGGTACGAGCAGTACTTC. Amino acids: CASSLISQGGRYEQYF.